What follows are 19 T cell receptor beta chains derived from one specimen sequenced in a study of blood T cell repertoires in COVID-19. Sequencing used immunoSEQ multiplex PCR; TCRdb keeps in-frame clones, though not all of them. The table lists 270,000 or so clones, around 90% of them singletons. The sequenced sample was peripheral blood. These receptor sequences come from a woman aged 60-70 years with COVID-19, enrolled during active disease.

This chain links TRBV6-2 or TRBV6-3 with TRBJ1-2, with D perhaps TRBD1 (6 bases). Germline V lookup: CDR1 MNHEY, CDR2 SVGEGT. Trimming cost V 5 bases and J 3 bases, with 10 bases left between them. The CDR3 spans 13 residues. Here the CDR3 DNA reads TGTGCCAGCAGTAGGGGGGGCGACTATGGCTACACCTTC. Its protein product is CASSRGGDYGYTF.

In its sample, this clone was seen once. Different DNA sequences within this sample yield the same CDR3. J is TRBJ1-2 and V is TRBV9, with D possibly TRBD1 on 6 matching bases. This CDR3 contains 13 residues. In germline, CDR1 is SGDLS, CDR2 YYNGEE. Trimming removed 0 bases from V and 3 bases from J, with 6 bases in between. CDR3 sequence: CASSVGTDYGYTF. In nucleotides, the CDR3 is TGTGCCAGCAGCGTAGGGACAGACTATGGCTACACCTTC.

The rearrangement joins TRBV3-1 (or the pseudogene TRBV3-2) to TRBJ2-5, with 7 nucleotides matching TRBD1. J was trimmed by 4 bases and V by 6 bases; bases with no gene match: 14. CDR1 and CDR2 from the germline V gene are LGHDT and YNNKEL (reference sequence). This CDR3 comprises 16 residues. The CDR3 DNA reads TGTGCCAGCAGTCCCTTTAGGGGGCCAGGCGGAGAGACCCAGTACTTC. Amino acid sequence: CASSPFRGPGGETQYF.

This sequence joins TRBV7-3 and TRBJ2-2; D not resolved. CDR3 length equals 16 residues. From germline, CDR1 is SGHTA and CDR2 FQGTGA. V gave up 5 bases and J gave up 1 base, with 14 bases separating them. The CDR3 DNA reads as TGTGCCAGCAGCCCGCTCGGTGCCCTGAACACCGGGGAGCTGTTTTTT. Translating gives CASSPLGALNTGELFF.

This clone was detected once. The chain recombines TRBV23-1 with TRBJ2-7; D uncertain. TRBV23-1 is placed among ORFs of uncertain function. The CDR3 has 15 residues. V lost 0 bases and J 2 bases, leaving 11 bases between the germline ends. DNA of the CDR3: TGCGCCAGCAGTCAATCGTTGGGCAGGACCTACGAGCAGTACTTC. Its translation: CASSQSLGRTYEQYF.

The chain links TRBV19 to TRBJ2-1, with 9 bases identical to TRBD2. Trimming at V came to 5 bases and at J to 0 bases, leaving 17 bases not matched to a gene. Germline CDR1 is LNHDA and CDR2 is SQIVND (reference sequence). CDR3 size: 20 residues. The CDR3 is CASSSPFFNPGLASYNEQFF. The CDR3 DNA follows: TGTGCCAGTAGTTCGCCCTTCTTCAACCCGGGACTAGCCTCCTACAATGAGCAGTTCTTC.

The CDR3 loop reads CASSPFRVPNEKLFF. The CDR3 DNA is TGTGCCAGCAGCCCATTCAGGGTTCCTAATGAAAAACTGTTTTTT. The rearrangement joins TRBV5-4 to TRBJ1-4; the D gene is possibly TRBD1 (5 bases). Trimming shortened V by 4 bases and J by 3 bases, and 13 bases separated the two germline ends. CDR3 length equals 15 residues. Germline V lookup: CDR1 SGHNT, CDR2 YYREEE (reference sequence).

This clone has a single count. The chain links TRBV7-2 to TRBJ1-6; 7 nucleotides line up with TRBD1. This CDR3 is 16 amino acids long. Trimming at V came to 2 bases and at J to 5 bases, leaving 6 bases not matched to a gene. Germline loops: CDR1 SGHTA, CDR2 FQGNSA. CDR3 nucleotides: TGTGCCAGCAGCTTAACCCCGGGACAGAATAATTCACCCCTCCACTTT. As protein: CASSLTPGQNNSPLHF. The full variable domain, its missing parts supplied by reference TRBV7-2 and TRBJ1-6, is GAGVSQSPSNKVTEKGKDVELRCDPISGHTALYWYRQSLGQGLEFLIYFQGNSAPDKSGLPSDRFSAERTGGSVSTLTIQRTQQEDSAVYLCASSLTPGQNNSPLHFGNGTRLTVT.

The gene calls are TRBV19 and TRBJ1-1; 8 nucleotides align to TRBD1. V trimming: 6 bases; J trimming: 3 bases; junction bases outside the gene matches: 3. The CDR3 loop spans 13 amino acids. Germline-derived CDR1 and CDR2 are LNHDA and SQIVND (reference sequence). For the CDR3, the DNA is TGTGCCAGTAGACCGGACAGGGACACTGAAGCTTTCTTT. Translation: CASRPDRDTEAFF.

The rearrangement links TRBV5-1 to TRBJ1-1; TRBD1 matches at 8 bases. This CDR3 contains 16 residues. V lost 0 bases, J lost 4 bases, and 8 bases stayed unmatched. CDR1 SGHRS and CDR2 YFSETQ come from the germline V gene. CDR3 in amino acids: CASSLGDRGFITEAFF. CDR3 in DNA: TGCGCCAGCAGCTTGGGCGACAGGGGCTTTATCACTGAAGCTTTCTTT.

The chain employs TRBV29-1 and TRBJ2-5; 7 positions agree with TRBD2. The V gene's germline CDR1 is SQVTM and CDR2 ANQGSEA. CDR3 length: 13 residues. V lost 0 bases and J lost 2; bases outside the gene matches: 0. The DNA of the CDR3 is TGCAGCGTTGAAGACGGGGGGCAAGAGACCCAGTACTTC. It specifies CSVEDGGQETQYF.

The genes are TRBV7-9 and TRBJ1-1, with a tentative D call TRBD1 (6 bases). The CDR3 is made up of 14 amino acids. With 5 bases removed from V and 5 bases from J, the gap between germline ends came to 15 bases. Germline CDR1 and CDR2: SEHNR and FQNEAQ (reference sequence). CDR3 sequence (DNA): TGTGCCAGCAGCAGGGACACCCCGAGGACTGAAGCTTTCTTT. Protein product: CASSRDTPRTEAFF.

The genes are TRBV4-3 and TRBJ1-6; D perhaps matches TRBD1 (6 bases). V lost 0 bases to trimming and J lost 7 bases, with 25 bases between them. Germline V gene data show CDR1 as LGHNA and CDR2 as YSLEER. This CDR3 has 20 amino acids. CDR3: CASSQDRRGNTPLSNSPLHF. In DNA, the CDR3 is TGCGCCAGCAGCCAAGATCGAAGGGGGAATACTCCCCTCTCCAATTCACCCCTCCACTTT.

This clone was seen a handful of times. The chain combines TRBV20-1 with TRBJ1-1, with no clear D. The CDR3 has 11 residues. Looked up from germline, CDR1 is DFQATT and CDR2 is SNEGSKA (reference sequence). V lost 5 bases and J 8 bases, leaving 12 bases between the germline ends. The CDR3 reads CSAARGLEAFF. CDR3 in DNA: TGCAGTGCTGCTAGAGGGTTGGAAGCTTTCTTT.

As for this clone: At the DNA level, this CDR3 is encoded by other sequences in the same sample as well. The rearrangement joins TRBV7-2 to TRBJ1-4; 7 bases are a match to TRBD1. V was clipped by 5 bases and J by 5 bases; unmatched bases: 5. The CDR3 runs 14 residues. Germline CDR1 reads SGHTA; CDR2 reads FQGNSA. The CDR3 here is CASSLDRENEKLFF. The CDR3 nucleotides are TGTGCCAGCAGCCTAGACAGGGAAAATGAAAAACTGTTTTTT.

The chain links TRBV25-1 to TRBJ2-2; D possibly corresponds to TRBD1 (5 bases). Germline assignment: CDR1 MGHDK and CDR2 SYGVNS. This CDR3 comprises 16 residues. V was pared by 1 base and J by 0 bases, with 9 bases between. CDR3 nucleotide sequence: TGTGCCAGCAGTGAATTGGGCAGGGCGAACACCGGGGAGCTGTTTTTT. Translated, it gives CASSELGRANTGELFF.

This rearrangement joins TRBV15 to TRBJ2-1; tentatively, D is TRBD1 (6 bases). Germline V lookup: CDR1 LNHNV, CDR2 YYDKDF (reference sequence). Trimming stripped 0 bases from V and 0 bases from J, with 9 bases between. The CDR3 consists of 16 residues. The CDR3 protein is CATSRDPGVSYNEQFF. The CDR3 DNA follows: TGTGCCACCAGCAGAGATCCAGGGGTCTCCTACAATGAGCAGTTCTTC.

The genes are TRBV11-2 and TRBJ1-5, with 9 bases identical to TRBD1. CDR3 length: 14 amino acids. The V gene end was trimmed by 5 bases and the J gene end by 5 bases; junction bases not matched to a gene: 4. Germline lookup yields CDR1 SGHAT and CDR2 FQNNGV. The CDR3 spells CASSPRDRDQPQHF. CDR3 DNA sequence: TGTGCCAGCAGCCCCCGGGACAGGGATCAGCCCCAGCATTTT.

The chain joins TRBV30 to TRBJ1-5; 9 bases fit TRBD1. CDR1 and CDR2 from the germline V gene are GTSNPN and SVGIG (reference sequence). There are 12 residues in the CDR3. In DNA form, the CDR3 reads TGTGCTTTCGGACAGGGGCGGCAGCCCCAGCATTTT. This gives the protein CAFGQGRQPQHF.